The entry below gives a single TCR beta chain sequence along with its context. Antigen unknown. The record originates from a study of blood T cells in healthy people across ages. The study, taken as a whole, reports: Significant beta diversity loss was already apparent by age roughly 44, declining roughly linearly.

Primed by a sample-barcoded 5' primer and a J-beta primer mix, a second PCR proceeded for about 6 to 11 cycles. Every sample gave at least 2.5 million paired-end reads containing CDR3. TCRdb fed the 5' RACE reads into MiXCR, producing one record per CDR3 protein. In the table there are 1.5 million to 2 million distinct CDR3 sequences, around 50% of which are singletons. All donors came from Russia, were Caucasian and healthy, and spanned ages 6 to 90. Material for sequencing was blood. This sequence was found in a woman in her thirties or forties in good health.

The CDR3 spells CASSLGVTGVGYTF. CDR3 nucleotides: TGTGCCAGCAGCTTAGGGGTGACAGGGGTCGGCTACACCTTC. This sequence joins TRBV7-2 and TRBJ1-2; 8 bases align to TRBD1. CDR3 length: 14 residues. J was trimmed by 8 bases and V by 1 base; bases with no gene match: 6. Germline V lookup: CDR1 SGHTA, CDR2 FQGNSA.